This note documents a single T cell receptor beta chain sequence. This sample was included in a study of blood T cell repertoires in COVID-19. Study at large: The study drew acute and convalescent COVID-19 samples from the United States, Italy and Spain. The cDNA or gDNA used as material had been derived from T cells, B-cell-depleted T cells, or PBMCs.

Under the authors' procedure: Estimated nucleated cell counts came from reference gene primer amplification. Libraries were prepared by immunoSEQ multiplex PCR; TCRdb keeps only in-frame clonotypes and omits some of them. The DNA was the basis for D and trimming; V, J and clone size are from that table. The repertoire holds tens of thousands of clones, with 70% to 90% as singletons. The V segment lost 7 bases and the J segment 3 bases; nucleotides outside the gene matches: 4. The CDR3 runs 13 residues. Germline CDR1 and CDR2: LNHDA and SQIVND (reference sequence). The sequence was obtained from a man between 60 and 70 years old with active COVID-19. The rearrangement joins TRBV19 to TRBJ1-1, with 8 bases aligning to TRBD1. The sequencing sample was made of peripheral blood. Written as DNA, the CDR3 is TGTGCCAGTAAATGGGACAGGTACACTGAAGCTTTCTTT. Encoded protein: CASKWDRYTEAFF.